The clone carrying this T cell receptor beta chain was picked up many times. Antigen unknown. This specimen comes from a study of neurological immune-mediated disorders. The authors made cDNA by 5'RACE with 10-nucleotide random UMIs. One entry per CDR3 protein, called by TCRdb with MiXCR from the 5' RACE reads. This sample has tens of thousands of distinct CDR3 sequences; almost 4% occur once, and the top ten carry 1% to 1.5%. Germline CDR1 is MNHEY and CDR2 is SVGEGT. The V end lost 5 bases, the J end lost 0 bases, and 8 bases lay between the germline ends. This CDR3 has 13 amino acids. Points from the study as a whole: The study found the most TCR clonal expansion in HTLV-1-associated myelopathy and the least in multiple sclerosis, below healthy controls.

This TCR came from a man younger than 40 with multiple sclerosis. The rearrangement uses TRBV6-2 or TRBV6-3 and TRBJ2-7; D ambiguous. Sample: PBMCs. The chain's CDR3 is CASSGGYSYEQYF. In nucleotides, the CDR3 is TGTGCCAGCAGTGGCGGTTACTCCTACGAGCAGTACTTC.